A single sample gave rise to the 8 T cell receptor beta chains below, sequenced in a study of control samples from healthy donors and cancer patients. Generated by immunoSEQ multiplex PCR, the TCRdb table keeps only in-frame clones and is missing some. Of about 92,000 clones listed, 82% are singletons. Sample: blood. These receptors all stem from a woman in her sixties in good health.

Comment on this clone: The identical CDR3 is also encoded by other nucleotide sequences in the sample. The chain carries TRBV21-1 and TRBJ1-1. TRBV21-1 is given as a pseudogene. CDR3 length: 19 amino acids. The CDR3 reads CASSKDGRGGQGGNTEAFF. The CDR3 DNA reads as TGTGCCAGCAGCAAAGATGGGAGGGGGGGGCAAGGCGGGAACACTGAAGCTTTCTTT.

Only one count was recorded for this clone. The gene calls are TRBV29-1 and TRBJ2-4; D is possibly TRBD1 (6 bases). CDR1 is SQVTM and CDR2 is ANQGSEA in the germline V gene. The CDR3 runs to 12 residues. V lost 7 bases to trimming and J lost 7 bases, with 14 bases between them. CDR3 region: CSARDTGNIQYF. The DNA of the CDR3 is TGCAGCGCCCGGGACACAGGGAACATTCAGTACTTC.

The chain couples TRBV7-2 to TRBJ1-1; D is possibly TRBD1 (6 bases). The CDR3 covers 15 residues. Germline loops: CDR1 SGHTA, CDR2 FQGNSA. The germline V and J ends were trimmed by 5 bases and 1 base, with 14 bases remaining between them. The CDR3 DNA reads TGTGCCAGCAGCCAAGGGGGGACTCGGAACACTGAAGCTTTCTTT. Its translation: CASSQGGTRNTEAFF.

V gene TRBV2 combines with J gene TRBJ1-4; D remains ambiguous. The CDR3 is made up of 13 amino acids. Germline CDR1 SNHLY, CDR2 FYNNEI. The germline V and J ends were trimmed by 6 bases and 0 bases, with 5 bases remaining between them. CDR3 protein: CASRTATNEKLFF. CDR3 coding DNA: TGTGCCAGCAGAACCGCAACTAATGAAAAACTGTTTTTT. Full variable domain (outside the CDR3, taken from reference TRBV2 and TRBJ1-4): EPEVTQTPSHQVTQMGQEVILRCVPISNHLYFYWYRQILGQKVEFLVSFYNNEISEKSEIFDDQFSVERPDGSNFTLKIRSTKLEDSAMYFCASRTATNEKLFFGSGTQLSVL.

J is TRBJ2-7 and V is TRBV18, with no clear D. The germline V and J ends were trimmed by 1 base and 2 bases, with 3 bases remaining between them. This CDR3 comprises 12 residues. From germline, CDR1 is KGHSH and CDR2 LQKENI. CDR3 sequence reads: CASSPRAYEQYF. In DNA, the CDR3 is TGTGCCAGCTCACCACGGGCCTACGAGCAGTACTTC.

V gene TRBV3-1 (or the pseudogene TRBV3-2) combines with J gene TRBJ1-6, with 7 bases that match TRBD1. With V trimmed by 0 bases and J by 2 bases, 13 bases remained unmatched. The length of the CDR3 is 20 residues. CDR1 is LGHDT, CDR2 YNNKEL, per germline (reference sequence). CDR3: CASSQEARDSRNPYNSPLHF. CDR3 coding DNA: TGTGCCAGCAGCCAAGAGGCCCGGGACAGCAGAAATCCCTATAATTCACCCCTCCACTTT.

The chain recombines TRBV28 with TRBJ1-2; D gene uncertain. The CDR3 totals 12 residues. Per the germline V gene, CDR1 is MDHEN and CDR2 is SYDVKM. Trimming stripped 2 bases from V and 4 bases from J, with 5 bases between. In nucleotides, the CDR3 is TGTGCCAGCAGTTTAAAGGGCTATGGCTACACCTTC. The encoded protein is CASSLKGYGYTF.

This rearrangement joins TRBV2 to TRBJ2-3; D is uncertain. Per germline, CDR1 SNHLY and CDR2 FYNNEI. The V end lost 4 bases, the J end lost 7 bases, and 9 bases lay between the germline ends. CDR3 length: 12 residues. Written as DNA, the CDR3 is TGTGCCAGCAGTGGGGAAAGAAATACGCAGTATTTT. Translating gives CASSGERNTQYF.